Listed below are T cell receptor beta chains from one sample, sequenced in a study of cytomegalovirus exposure and HLA in healthy donors. Assay used: immunoSEQ multiplex PCR; TCRdb lists only in-frame clones, some missing. The table shows about 130,000 clones, with roughly 72% occurring only once. Sample: PBMCs. These receptors all come from a woman aged 45-59 years in good health and CMV-seronegative. Each CDR3 is given with its conserved first and last residue. The D gene is left open where the match is weak. Clone size appears in some rows only: once, few, many, or a class for an expanded clone.

CDR3 DNA: TGTGCCAGCAGTTACAATCCCGACAGTCCCCTGGGGTACTTC; CDR3 protein: CASSYNPDSPLGYF; clone size: once; V gene: TRBV6-6; J gene: TRBJ2-5; D gene: -; CDR3 length: 14
CDR3 DNA: TGTGCCAGCAGTTACCCCGGGACAGGGGGCAATGAGCAGTTCTTC; CDR3 protein: CASSYPGTGGNEQFF; clone size: -; V gene: TRBV6-5; J gene: TRBJ2-1; D gene: TRBD1; CDR3 length: 15
CDR3 DNA: TGTGCCAGCAGTTACTTTAGTCAGGGGGGCCACACCTTC; CDR3 protein: CASSYFSQGGHTF; clone size: -; V gene: TRBV6-5; J gene: TRBJ1-2; D gene: TRBD1; CDR3 length: 13
CDR3 DNA: TGTGCCAGCAGCGTAGGTGCACAGGGACCACTCGGCTACACCTTC; CDR3 protein: CASSVGAQGPLGYTF; clone size: -; V gene: TRBV9; J gene: TRBJ1-2; D gene: -; CDR3 length: 15
CDR3 DNA: TGTGCCAGCAGCCGACCCCATCAGGGAGGCAGCACTGAAGCTTTCTTT; CDR3 protein: CASSRPHQGGSTEAFF; clone size: -; V gene: TRBV7-2; J gene: TRBJ1-1; D gene: -; CDR3 length: 16
CDR3 DNA: TGCAGCGTTTGGGACAGGGGCGGCGTGGAGACCCAGTACTTC; CDR3 protein: CSVWDRGGVETQYF; clone size: -; V gene: TRBV29-1; J gene: TRBJ2-5; D gene: TRBD1; CDR3 length: 14
CDR3 DNA: TGTGCCAGCAGTTACATCGACAGGACCTACAATGAGCAGTTCTTC; CDR3 protein: CASSYIDRTYNEQFF; clone size: -; V gene: TRBV6-5; J gene: TRBJ2-1; D gene: -; CDR3 length: 15
CDR3 DNA: TGTGCCAGCAGCGCTGCGGCCAGGGGCGGCTATGGCTACACCTTC; CDR3 protein: CASSAAARGGYGYTF; clone size: -; V gene: TRBV9; J gene: TRBJ1-2; D gene: -; CDR3 length: 15
CDR3 DNA: TGCGCCAGCAGCTTGGCAGGTAGCGGCACGACTGATACGCAGTATTTT; CDR3 protein: CASSLAGSGTTDTQYF; clone size: -; V gene: TRBV5-1; J gene: TRBJ2-3; D gene: -; CDR3 length: 16
CDR3 DNA: TGTGCCAGCAGCCCCCCCGAGGGGGCCTACGAGCAGTACTTC; CDR3 protein: CASSPPEGAYEQYF; clone size: once; V gene: TRBV4-2; J gene: TRBJ2-7; D gene: -; CDR3 length: 14
CDR3 DNA: TGTGCCAGCAGCCCCCGGGCGGGAGGGCAGGAAGATACGCAGTATTTT; CDR3 protein: CASSPRAGGQEDTQYF; clone size: -; V gene: TRBV11-3; J gene: TRBJ2-3; D gene: TRBD2; CDR3 length: 16
CDR3 DNA: TGCGCCAGCAGCCAAGTGGGGTGGACTAGCTCTGAGCCTACCTACAATGAGCAGTTCTTC; CDR3 protein: CASSQVGWTSSEPTYNEQFF; clone size: -; V gene: TRBV4-3; J gene: TRBJ2-1; D gene: TRBD2; CDR3 length: 20
CDR3 DNA: TGTGCCAGCACCCTTAGTAGGGGGCCAAATGAAAAACTGTTTTTT; CDR3 protein: CASTLSRGPNEKLFF; clone size: -; V gene: TRBV11-2; J gene: TRBJ1-4; D gene: TRBD1; CDR3 length: 15
CDR3 DNA: TGTGCCAGCAGCCAGGACGGCGGGATAAGGCAAGAGACCCAGTACTTC; CDR3 protein: CASSQDGGIRQETQYF; clone size: -; V gene: TRBV14; J gene: TRBJ2-5; D gene: -; CDR3 length: 16
CDR3 DNA: TGTGCCAGCAGATATCAGGGGGCGAGCAACGAGCAGTACTTC; CDR3 protein: CASRYQGASNEQYF; clone size: -; V gene: TRBV6-5; J gene: TRBJ2-7; D gene: TRBD1; CDR3 length: 14
CDR3 DNA: TGTGCCAGCAGCGACGGGGATTATAGGAGGGAAATATCTGGAAACACCATATATTTT; CDR3 protein: CASSDGDYRREISGNTIYF; clone size: -; V gene: TRBV9; J gene: TRBJ1-3; D gene: -; CDR3 length: 19
CDR3 DNA: TGCGCCAGCAGCTCCTTCTCTGGGGGGGATTCACCCCTCCACTTT; CDR3 protein: CASSSFSGGDSPLHF; clone size: once; V gene: TRBV5-1; J gene: TRBJ1-6; D gene: -; CDR3 length: 15
CDR3 DNA: TGTGCCAGCAGCGTAGCGGGGGATAGCAATCAGCCCCAGCATTTT; CDR3 protein: CASSVAGDSNQPQHF; clone size: few; V gene: TRBV9; J gene: TRBJ1-5; D gene: -; CDR3 length: 15
CDR3 DNA: TGTGCCAGCAGCAGGACAGCTATTAATGAAAAACTGTTTTTT; CDR3 protein: CASSRTAINEKLFF; clone size: -; V gene: TRBV7-6; J gene: TRBJ1-4; D gene: -; CDR3 length: 14
CDR3 DNA: TGTGCCAGCAGCTTATCGGCGGCCGCGTACAATGAGCAGTTCTTC; CDR3 protein: CASSLSAAAYNEQFF; clone size: -; V gene: TRBV7-2; J gene: TRBJ2-1; D gene: -; CDR3 length: 15
CDR3 DNA: TGCGCCAGCAGCTATCGGGGGACGGACAGGGTCTATGGCTACACCTTC; CDR3 protein: CASSYRGTDRVYGYTF; clone size: -; V gene: TRBV5-1; J gene: TRBJ1-2; D gene: TRBD1; CDR3 length: 16
CDR3 DNA: TGTGCCAGCTCACCGGTGGGAGGGACGAGAAGCAATCAGCCCCAGCATTTT; CDR3 protein: CASSPVGGTRSNQPQHF; clone size: -; V gene: TRBV18; J gene: TRBJ1-5; D gene: -; CDR3 length: 17
CDR3 DNA: TGTGCCAGCAGCTTGGGGTCAGGGGTGGCCACTGAAGCTTTCTTT; CDR3 protein: CASSLGSGVATEAFF; clone size: -; V gene: TRBV5-4; J gene: TRBJ1-1; D gene: -; CDR3 length: 15
CDR3 DNA: TGTGCTAGTGGTTCGGGGAAAGCCCGGGACAAAAACAATGAGCAGTTCTTC; CDR3 protein: CASGSGKARDKNNEQFF; clone size: -; V gene: TRBV12-5; J gene: TRBJ2-1; D gene: -; CDR3 length: 17
CDR3 DNA: TGTGCCAGCAGCGAGGGAGGGGAAAACTATGGCTACACCTTC; CDR3 protein: CASSEGGENYGYTF; clone size: -; V gene: TRBV5-4; J gene: TRBJ1-2; D gene: -; CDR3 length: 14
CDR3 DNA: TGTGCCAGCAGCCCTTCCCGAGCGCAAGAGACCCAGTACTTC; CDR3 protein: CASSPSRAQETQYF; clone size: -; V gene: TRBV5-4; J gene: TRBJ2-5; D gene: -; CDR3 length: 14
CDR3 DNA: TGTGCCAGCAGTCCGGACAGGGCCGTGGATCAGCCCCAGCATTTT; CDR3 protein: CASSPDRAVDQPQHF; clone size: once; V gene: TRBV2; J gene: TRBJ1-5; D gene: TRBD1; CDR3 length: 15
CDR3 DNA: TGCAGCGTTGAGGGCCTTAGCTATGGCTACACCTTC; CDR3 protein: CSVEGLSYGYTF; clone size: -; V gene: TRBV29-1; J gene: TRBJ1-2; D gene: -; CDR3 length: 12
CDR3 DNA: TGTGCCAGCAGTTTCATTGGGCTAGCGGGAGGAGGTGTCTACAATGAGCAGTTCTTC; CDR3 protein: CASSFIGLAGGGVYNEQFF; clone size: once; V gene: TRBV28; J gene: TRBJ2-1; D gene: TRBD2; CDR3 length: 19
CDR3 DNA: TGTGCCAGCAGTGAAGCGGGACAGAGGGAAGCTTTCTTT; CDR3 protein: CASSEAGQREAFF; clone size: -; V gene: TRBV6-1; J gene: TRBJ1-1; D gene: TRBD1; CDR3 length: 13
CDR3 DNA: TGTGCCAGCAGTTTTCCCGGGGTACTGTTTTTT; CDR3 protein: CASSFPGVLFF; clone size: -; V gene: TRBV28; J gene: TRBJ1-4; D gene: -; CDR3 length: 11
CDR3 DNA: TGCAGCGTTGCCGGGAGCCGAAGGGGACTTAATGAGCAGTTCTTC; CDR3 protein: CSVAGSRRGLNEQFF; clone size: -; V gene: TRBV29-1; J gene: TRBJ2-1; D gene: -; CDR3 length: 15
CDR3 DNA: TGTGCCAGTAGTATATCCAGCTCCTACGAGCAGTACTTC; CDR3 protein: CASSISSSYEQYF; clone size: -; V gene: TRBV19; J gene: TRBJ2-7; D gene: -; CDR3 length: 13
CDR3 DNA: TGTGCCAGCAGGCTCGGACAGGGAACAACTAATGAAAAACTGTTTTTT; CDR3 protein: CASRLGQGTTNEKLFF; clone size: -; V gene: TRBV28; J gene: TRBJ1-4; D gene: TRBD1; CDR3 length: 16
CDR3 DNA: TGTGCCAGTAGTTACTACGGACAGGTCGGGACTGAAGCTTTCTTT; CDR3 protein: CASSYYGQVGTEAFF; clone size: -; V gene: TRBV6-6; J gene: TRBJ1-1; D gene: TRBD1; CDR3 length: 15
CDR3 DNA: TGTGCCAGCAGTGAAGAATCGTGGGGAGTTGATACGCAGTATTTT; CDR3 protein: CASSEESWGVDTQYF; clone size: -; V gene: TRBV6-1; J gene: TRBJ2-3; D gene: -; CDR3 length: 15
CDR3 DNA: TGTGCCAGCAGCTTACAGGACAGGGAACAAGAGACCCAGTACTTC; CDR3 protein: CASSLQDREQETQYF; clone size: -; V gene: TRBV7-6; J gene: TRBJ2-5; D gene: TRBD1; CDR3 length: 15
CDR3 DNA: TGTGCCAGCAGCCAAGAGGGGCGGGAGGGTAATGAGCAGTTCTTC; CDR3 protein: CASSQEGREGNEQFF; clone size: -; V gene: TRBV4-2; J gene: TRBJ2-1; D gene: TRBD2; CDR3 length: 15
CDR3 DNA: TGTGCCAGCAGTCCCTCCGTGACAGGGAGGATGGGGAGCAATCAGCCCCAGCATTTT; CDR3 protein: CASSPSVTGRMGSNQPQHF; clone size: -; V gene: TRBV27; J gene: TRBJ1-5; D gene: TRBD1; CDR3 length: 19
CDR3 DNA: TGTGCCAGCAGTTACTCTCTTGGGAGCTCTGGAAACACCATATATTTT; CDR3 protein: CASSYSLGSSGNTIYF; clone size: few; V gene: TRBV6-5; J gene: TRBJ1-3; D gene: -; CDR3 length: 16
CDR3 DNA: TGTGCCAGCAGTTACCCAGTGACCGGGGAGCTGTTTTTT; CDR3 protein: CASSYPVTGELFF; clone size: -; V gene: TRBV6-6; J gene: TRBJ2-2; D gene: -; CDR3 length: 13
CDR3 DNA: TGTTCCAGCAGTTCCCCCGGGGACAGGAGGTACGAGCAGTACTTC; CDR3 protein: CSSSSPGDRRYEQYF; clone size: few; V gene: TRBV7-9; J gene: TRBJ2-7; D gene: TRBD1; CDR3 length: 15
CDR3 DNA: TGTGCCAGCAGTAATCGGGGAGGGAGCCAAGAGACCCAGTACTTC; CDR3 protein: CASSNRGGSQETQYF; clone size: -; V gene: TRBV2; J gene: TRBJ2-5; D gene: TRBD2; CDR3 length: 15
CDR3 DNA: TGTGCCAGCAGTTTATCGATCTGGGGGCCCCAGAATTTT; CDR3 protein: CASSLSIWGPQNF; clone size: -; V gene: TRBV27; J gene: TRBJ1-5; D gene: -; CDR3 length: 13
CDR3 DNA: TGTGCCAGCTCAACCTTTCTAGCGGTCACAGATACGCAGTATTTT; CDR3 protein: CASSTFLAVTDTQYF; clone size: -; V gene: TRBV9; J gene: TRBJ2-3; D gene: TRBD2; CDR3 length: 15
CDR3 DNA: TGTGCCAGTAGTATTGTAAGCGGGAGATACAATGAGCAGTTCTTC; CDR3 protein: CASSIVSGRYNEQFF; clone size: -; V gene: TRBV19; J gene: TRBJ2-1; D gene: TRBD2; CDR3 length: 15
CDR3 DNA: TGTGCCAGCAGCTCCAAGCGACCGGGACTAGCGGGAGCAACTACCGGGGAGCTGTTTTTT; CDR3 protein: CASSSKRPGLAGATTGELFF; clone size: few; V gene: TRBV28; J gene: TRBJ2-2; D gene: TRBD2; CDR3 length: 20
CDR3 DNA: TGTGCCAGTCGGCCTACCGGACAGGATAACTATGGCTACACCTTC; CDR3 protein: CASRPTGQDNYGYTF; clone size: once; V gene: TRBV18; J gene: TRBJ1-2; D gene: TRBD1; CDR3 length: 15
CDR3 DNA: TGTGCGGTAGCGGGATTGCTCGGCACAGATACGCAGTATTTT; CDR3 protein: CAVAGLLGTDTQYF; clone size: -; V gene: TRBV6-5; J gene: TRBJ2-3; D gene: TRBD2; CDR3 length: 14
CDR3 DNA: TGTGCCAGCAGTTTACCGGGACAGGGCTACGAGCAGTACTTC; CDR3 protein: CASSLPGQGYEQYF; clone size: -; V gene: TRBV28; J gene: TRBJ2-7; D gene: TRBD1; CDR3 length: 14
CDR3 DNA: TGTGCCAGCAGCGTTGCGGATAACTATGGCTACACCTTC; CDR3 protein: CASSVADNYGYTF; clone size: once; V gene: TRBV9; J gene: TRBJ1-2; D gene: -; CDR3 length: 13
CDR3 DNA: TGTGCCAGTAGACCCCCCGGGGGTCGCGAGACCCAGTACTTC; CDR3 protein: CASRPPGGRETQYF; clone size: -; V gene: TRBV19; J gene: TRBJ2-5; D gene: -; CDR3 length: 14
CDR3 DNA: TGTGCCAGCAGCGACCAGACAGGGGGCGGCTATGGCTACACCTTC; CDR3 protein: CASSDQTGGGYGYTF; clone size: -; V gene: TRBV5-6; J gene: TRBJ1-2; D gene: TRBD1; CDR3 length: 15